Reported below is one T cell receptor beta chain. Amplified TCR beta CDR3 regions came from RNA transcripts. The HTBI primer set served for first-round RT-PCR of the TCR CDR3. TCRdb reanalysed the multiplex PCR reads using MiXCR and keeps one entry per CDR3 protein. Among some 620,000 distinct CDR3 sequences listed, around 15% were seen once. This record comes from a study of T cells in Graves' hyperthyroidism and ophthalmopathy. Study as a whole: Blood was drawn when the patient was first diagnosed and still untreated.

The CDR3 has 15 amino acids. In germline, CDR1 is SEHNR, CDR2 FQNEAQ (reference sequence). The V call is TRBV7-9, the J call TRBJ2-1, with TRBD1 matching 11 bases. TRBJ2-7 matches the DNA end more closely, so the J call is doubtful. This receptor was obtained from a woman younger than 45 with Graves' hyperthyroidism. Sequences were obtained from blood. The CDR3, as DNA: TGTGCCAGCAGCATGGGGGGACAGGGGGGCAATGAGCAGTACTTC. It yields the protein CASSMGGQGGNEQYF.